This T cell receptor beta chain was recovered during a study of blood T cell repertoires in COVID-19 (dated by TCRdb to the early 2020s). Concerning the study at large: Collaborator samples came from the United States, Italy and Spain and covered acute and convalescent phases of COVID-19. The dataset comprised deeply sampled blood TCRbeta repertoires from subjects exposed to, actively infected with, or recovered from COVID-19. The material from the prospective study consisted of cDNA or gDNA derived from T cells, B-cell-depleted T cells, or PBMCs. The repertoires were released in a freely available public database meant as a resource for research on the immune response to SARS-CoV-2. The sample metadata nearly always contained a de-identified subject ID, COVID-19 status, age in years and sex. Samples were obtained from the ongoing ImmuneRACE study (first 160 participants) and from 1,000 to 1,500 subjects provided by 6 global collaborators. HLA class I and class II types, where available, came from metadata supplied by the sample provider rather than from assay-based typing. The paper's findings and limits, for the study overall: The amount of clinical and demographic metadata varied by source and participant and was provided uncurated.

In regard to this clone: The clone's antigen remains unknown. Base qualities are not recorded, but no much larger clone differs from it by a single base.

TCRbeta CDR3 regions were amplified from genomic DNA using the immunoSEQ Assay, a bias-controlled multiplex PCR. Per the original workflow: The number of nucleated cells in each sample was estimated by amplification of reference gene primers within the assay. Sequence reads were collapsed and filtered to measure the absolute abundance of every unique TCRbeta CDR3 rearrangement. Productive Simpson clonality was computed per sample as the square root of Simpson's diversity index over productive rearrangements. Sourced from immuneACCESS, this table was stored by TCRdb with only in-frame sequences that have V and J called. A share of the clones is absent; for the studies checked, an unresolved V gene accounts for under half, and the remainder has no known explanation. The D gene and trimming were derived from the DNA, and the V and J assignments and clone size from that table. This sample holds more than 200,000 clones; around nine tenths were observed only once. Roughly 2.6% of the sample belongs to the ten largest clones.

CDR1 and CDR2 are read off the germline V gene as KGHSH and LQKENI. The CDR3 numbers 13 residues from cysteine through phenylalanine. Only the CDR3 portion is preserved as DNA: 39 bases, with reading frame beginning at the first base. A distance of 7 bases separates the germline ends of V and J, which lose 2 bases and 3 bases respectively. Collaborating institutions collected whole blood in K2EDTA tubes following their own protocols. For TCRbeta analysis, collaborators shipped samples in one of three forms: frozen whole blood, isolated PBMCs, or DNA extracted from either of those sample types. The sequence links TRBV18 to TRBJ1-1, and TRBD1 may be the D gene, going by 6 matching bases. The sequenced sample was peripheral blood. This clonotype was sampled from a woman aged 55 to 70 with acute or convalescent COVID-19. The sequenced DNA is TGTGCCAGCTCACCAGGACAGTACACTGAAGCTTTCTTT. Its protein is CASSPGQYTEAFF.